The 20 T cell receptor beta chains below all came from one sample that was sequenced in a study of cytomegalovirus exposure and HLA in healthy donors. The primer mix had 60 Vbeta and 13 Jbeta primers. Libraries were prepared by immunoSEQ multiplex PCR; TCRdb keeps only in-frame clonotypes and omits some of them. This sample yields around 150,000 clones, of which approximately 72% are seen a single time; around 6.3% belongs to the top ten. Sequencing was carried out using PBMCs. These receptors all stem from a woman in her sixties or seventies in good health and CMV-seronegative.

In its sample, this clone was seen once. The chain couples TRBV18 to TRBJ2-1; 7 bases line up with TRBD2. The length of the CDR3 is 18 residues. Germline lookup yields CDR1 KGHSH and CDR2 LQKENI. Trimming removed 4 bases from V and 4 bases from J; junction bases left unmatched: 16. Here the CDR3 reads CASSRGLSGTTLYNEQFF. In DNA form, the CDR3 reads TGTGCCAGCTCACGAGGCCTTTCCGGGACTACTCTATACAATGAGCAGTTCTTC.

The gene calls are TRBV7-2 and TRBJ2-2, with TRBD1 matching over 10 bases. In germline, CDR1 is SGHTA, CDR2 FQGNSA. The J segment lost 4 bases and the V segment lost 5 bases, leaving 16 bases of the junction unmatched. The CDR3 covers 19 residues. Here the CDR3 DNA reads TGTGCCAGCAGCCCCCTTGGGACAGGGGTCCTAAAGAGCACCGGGGAGCTGTTTTTT. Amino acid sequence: CASSPLGTGVLKSTGELFF.

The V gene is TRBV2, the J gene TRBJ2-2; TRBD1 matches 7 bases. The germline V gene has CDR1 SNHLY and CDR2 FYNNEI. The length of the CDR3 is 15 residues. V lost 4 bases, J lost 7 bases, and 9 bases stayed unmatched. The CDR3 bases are TGTGCCAGCAGTGCCGGTACAGGGGTTATCGGGGAGCTGTTTTTT. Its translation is CASSAGTGVIGELFF.

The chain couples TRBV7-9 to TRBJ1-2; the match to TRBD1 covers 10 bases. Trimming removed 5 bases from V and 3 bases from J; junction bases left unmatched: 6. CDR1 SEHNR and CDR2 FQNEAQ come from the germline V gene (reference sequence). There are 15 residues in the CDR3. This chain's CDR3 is CASSPGQGVDYGYTF. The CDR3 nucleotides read TGTGCCAGCAGCCCCGGACAGGGGGTTGACTATGGCTACACCTTC.

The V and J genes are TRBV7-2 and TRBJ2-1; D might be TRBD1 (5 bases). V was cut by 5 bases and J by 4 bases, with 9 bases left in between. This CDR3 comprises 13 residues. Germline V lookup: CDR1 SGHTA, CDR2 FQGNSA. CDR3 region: CASSPPGYNEQFF. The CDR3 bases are TGTGCCAGCAGCCCCCCAGGGTACAATGAGCAGTTCTTC.

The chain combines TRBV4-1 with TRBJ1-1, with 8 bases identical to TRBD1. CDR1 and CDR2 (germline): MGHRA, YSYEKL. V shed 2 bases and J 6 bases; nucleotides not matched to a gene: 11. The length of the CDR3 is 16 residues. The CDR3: CASSQPPTGGWAEAFF. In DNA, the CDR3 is TGCGCCAGCAGCCAACCACCAACAGGGGGTTGGGCTGAAGCTTTCTTT.

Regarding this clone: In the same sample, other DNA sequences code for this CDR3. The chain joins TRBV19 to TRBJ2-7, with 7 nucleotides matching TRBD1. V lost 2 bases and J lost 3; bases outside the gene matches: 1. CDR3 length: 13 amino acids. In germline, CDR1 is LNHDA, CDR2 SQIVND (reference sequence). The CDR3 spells CASSINRGYEQYF. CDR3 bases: TGTGCCAGTAGTATAAACAGGGGCTACGAGCAGTACTTC. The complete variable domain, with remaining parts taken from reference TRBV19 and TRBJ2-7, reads DGGITQSPKYLFRKEGQNVTLSCEQNLNHDAMYWYRQDPGQGLRLIYYSQIVNDFQKGDIAEGYSVSREKKESFPLTVTSAQKNPTAFYLCASSINRGYEQYFGPGTRLTVT.

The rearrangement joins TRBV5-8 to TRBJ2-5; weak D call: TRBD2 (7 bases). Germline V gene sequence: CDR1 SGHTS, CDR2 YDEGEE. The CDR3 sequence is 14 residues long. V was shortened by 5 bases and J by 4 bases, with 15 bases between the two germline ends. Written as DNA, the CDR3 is TGTGCCAGCAGGGACGAGGGAGGGGGAGAGACCCAGTACTTC. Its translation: CASRDEGGGETQYF.

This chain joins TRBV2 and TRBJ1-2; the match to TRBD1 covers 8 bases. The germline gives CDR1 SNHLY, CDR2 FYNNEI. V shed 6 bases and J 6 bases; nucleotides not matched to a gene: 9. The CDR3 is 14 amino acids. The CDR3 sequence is CASSTDRGVDGYTF. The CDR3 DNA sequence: TGTGCCAGCAGCACCGACAGGGGAGTGGATGGCTACACCTTC.

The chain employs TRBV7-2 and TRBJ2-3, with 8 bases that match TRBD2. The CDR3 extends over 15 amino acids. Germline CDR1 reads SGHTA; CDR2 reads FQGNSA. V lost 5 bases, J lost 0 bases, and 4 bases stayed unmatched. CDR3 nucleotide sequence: TGTGCCAGCAGCGATTCTAGCGGGAGCACAGATACGCAGTATTTT. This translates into CASSDSSGSTDTQYF. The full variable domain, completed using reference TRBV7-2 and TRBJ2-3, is GAGVSQSPSNKVTEKGKDVELRCDPISGHTALYWYRQSLGQGLEFLIYFQGNSAPDKSGLPSDRFSAERTGGSVSTLTIQRTQQEDSAVYLCASSDSSGSTDTQYFGPGTRLTVL.

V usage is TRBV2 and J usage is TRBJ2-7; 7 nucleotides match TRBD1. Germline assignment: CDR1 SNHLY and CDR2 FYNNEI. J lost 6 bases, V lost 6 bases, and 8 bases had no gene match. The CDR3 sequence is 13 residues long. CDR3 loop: CASRADRVGEQYF. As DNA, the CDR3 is TGTGCCAGCAGGGCCGACAGGGTGGGCGAGCAGTACTTC.

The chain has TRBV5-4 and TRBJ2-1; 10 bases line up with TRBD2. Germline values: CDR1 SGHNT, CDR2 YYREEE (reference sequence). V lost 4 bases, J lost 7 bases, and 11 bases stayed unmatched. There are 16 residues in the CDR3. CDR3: CASSPPNSGGLNEQFF. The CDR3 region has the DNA TGTGCCAGCAGCCCCCCCAATAGCGGGGGGCTTAATGAGCAGTTCTTC.

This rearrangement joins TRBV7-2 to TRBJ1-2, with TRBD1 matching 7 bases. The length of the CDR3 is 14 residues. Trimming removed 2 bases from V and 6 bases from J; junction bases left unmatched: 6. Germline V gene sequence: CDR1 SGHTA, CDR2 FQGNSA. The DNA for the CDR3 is TGTGCCAGCAGCTTAACCCCGCAGGGGGATGGCTACACCTTC. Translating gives CASSLTPQGDGYTF.

The CDR3 region is CASSDGAYEQYF. The DNA for the CDR3 is TGTGCCAGCAGTGACGGAGCCTACGAGCAGTACTTC. The genes are TRBV2 and TRBJ2-5, with unresolved D. Gene TRBJ2-7 matches the end of the DNA better, so the J call may be wrong. The CDR3 runs 12 residues. Germline V gives CDR1 SNHLY, CDR2 FYNNEI.

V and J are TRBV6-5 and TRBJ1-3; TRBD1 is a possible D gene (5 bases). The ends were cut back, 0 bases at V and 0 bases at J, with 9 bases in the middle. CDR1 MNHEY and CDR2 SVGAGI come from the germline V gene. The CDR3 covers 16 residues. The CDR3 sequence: CASSYSAGSSGNTIYF. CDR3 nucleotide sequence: TGTGCCAGCAGTTACTCGGCAGGGTCCTCTGGAAACACCATATATTTT.

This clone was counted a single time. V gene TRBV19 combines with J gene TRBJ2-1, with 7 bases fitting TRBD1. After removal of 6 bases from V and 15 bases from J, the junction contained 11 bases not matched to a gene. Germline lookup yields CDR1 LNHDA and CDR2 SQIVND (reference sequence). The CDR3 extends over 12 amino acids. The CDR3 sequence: CASRLRQGSLFF. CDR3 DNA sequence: TGTGCCAGTAGATTACGACAGGGCTCCCTGTTCTTC.

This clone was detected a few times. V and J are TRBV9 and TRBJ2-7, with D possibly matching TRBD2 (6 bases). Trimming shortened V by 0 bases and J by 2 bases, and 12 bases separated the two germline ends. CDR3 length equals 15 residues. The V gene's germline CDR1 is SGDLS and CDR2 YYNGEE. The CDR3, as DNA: TGTGCCAGCAGCGTAGGGGATAGCGGAACCTACGAGCAGTACTTC. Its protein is CASSVGDSGTYEQYF. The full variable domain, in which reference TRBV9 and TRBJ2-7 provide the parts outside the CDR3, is DSGVTQTPKHLITATGQRVTLRCSPRSGDLSVYWYQQSLDQGLQFLIQYYNGEERAKGNILERFSAQQFPDLHSELNLSSLELGDSALYFCASSVGDSGTYEQYFGPGTRLTVT.

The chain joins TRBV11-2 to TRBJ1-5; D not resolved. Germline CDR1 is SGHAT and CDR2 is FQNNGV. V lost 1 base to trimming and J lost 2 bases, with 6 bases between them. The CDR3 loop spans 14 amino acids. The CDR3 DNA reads TGTGCCAGCAGCTTAGGTTCTGGCAATCAGCCCCAGCATTTT. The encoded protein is CASSLGSGNQPQHF.

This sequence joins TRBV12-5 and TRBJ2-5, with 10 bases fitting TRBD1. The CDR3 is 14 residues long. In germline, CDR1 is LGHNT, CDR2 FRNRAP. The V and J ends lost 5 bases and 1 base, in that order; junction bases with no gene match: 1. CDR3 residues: CASGRDRGQETQYF. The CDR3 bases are TGTGCTAGTGGTCGGGACAGGGGCCAAGAGACCCAGTACTTC. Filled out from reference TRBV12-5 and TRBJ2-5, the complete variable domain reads DARVTQTPRHKVTEMGQEVTMRCQPILGHNTVFWYRQTMMQGLELLAYFRNRAPLDDSGMPKDRFSAEMPDATLATLKIQPSEPRDSAVYFCASGRDRGQETQYFGPGTRLLVL.

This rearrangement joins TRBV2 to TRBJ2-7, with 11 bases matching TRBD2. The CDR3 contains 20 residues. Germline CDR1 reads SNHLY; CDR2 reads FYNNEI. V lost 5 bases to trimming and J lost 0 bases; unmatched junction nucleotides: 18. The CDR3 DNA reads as TGTGCCAGCAGTCCTCTAGCGGGAGGTATAGTAAGCATCAGCTCCTACGAGCAGTACTTC. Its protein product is CASSPLAGGIVSISSYEQYF.